A selection of T cell receptor beta chains follows, all from one sample in a study of regulatory T cells in long-lasting Graves disease. TCRdb re-analysed the multiplex PCR reads in MiXCR, keeping a single row per CDR3 protein. The sample contains about 460,000 distinct CDR3 sequences, about 20% of which appear only once. Sequencing used peripheral blood mononuclear cells (PBMCs), obtained when the disease was refractory, from a patient treated with antithyroid drugs. All receptors derive from a female donor with Graves disease. Each CDR3 is given with its conserved first and last residue. A D gene is named only where the DNA matches it firmly. A clone size is listed for some rows: how often the clone was seen (once, few, many), or a class if it is expanded.

d_call	v_call	j_call	clone_size	cdr3_aa	cdr3_nt
TRBD2	TRBV11-2	TRBJ2-5	many	CASSLVGGGVETQYF	TGTGCCAGCAGCTTAGTTGGCGGGGGGGTGGAGACCCAGTACTTC
TRBD2	TRBV28	TRBJ2-7	few	CASSPLAGGLYEQYF	TGTGCCAGCAGTCCCCTAGCGGGGGGACTTTACGAGCAGTACTTC
-	TRBV7-9	TRBJ1-2	-	CASSTGRGANYGYTF	TGTGCCAGCAGCACTGGGCGGGGTGCTAACTATGGCTACACCTTC
-	TRBV28	TRBJ1-2	-	CASSDRGLHGYTF	TGTGCCAGCAGTGATAGGGGACTCCATGGCTACACCTTC
-	TRBV2	TRBJ2-7	many	CASGDPGLIRYEQYF	TGTGCCAGCGGGGATCCGGGTCTTATACGGTACGAGCAGTACTTC
-	TRBV12-3/TRBV12-4	TRBJ1-2	many	CASSRPGLSGGYTF	TGTGCCAGCAGCCGACCCGGCCTTTCGGGTGGCTACACCTTC
TRBD1	TRBV28	TRBJ1-1	many	CASRESTGGVVGAFF	TGTGCCAGCAGAGAAAGCACAGGGGGCGTCGTAGGAGCTTTCTTT
TRBD1	TRBV10-3	TRBJ1-2	few	CAISERGQGAKDGYTF	TGTGCCATCAGTGAAAGGGGACAGGGGGCGAAAGATGGCTACACCTTC
-	TRBV2	TRBJ1-5	many	CASSEEGLRQPQHF	TGTGCCAGCAGTGAAGAAGGGTTGCGTCAGCCCCAGCATTTT
-	TRBV4-3	TRBJ1-1	once	CASSQDPLGQGSTEAFF	TGCGCCAGCAGCCAAGATCCTCTTGGGCAGGGAAGCACTGAAGCTTTCTTT
-	TRBV29-1	TRBJ1-1	few	CSGFGQTNTEAFF	TGCAGCGGGTTCGGACAGACGAACACTGAAGCTTTCTTT
-	TRBV27	TRBJ2-7	-	CASSLSDRFYEQYF	TGTGCCAGCAGTTTATCCGACAGGTTTTACGAGCAGTACTTC
TRBD1	TRBV6-1	TRBJ2-5	many	CASSDPGQGRETQYF	TGTGCCAGCAGTGACCCTGGACAGGGAAGAGAGACCCAGTACTTC
-	TRBV6-1	TRBJ1-2	many	CASSPRTDRAGNYGYTF	TGTGCCAGCAGTCCTCGGACGGATAGGGCTGGGAACTATGGCTACACCTTC
TRBD1	TRBV2	TRBJ1-5	few	CASSAQTGAVNQPQHF	TGTGCCAGCAGCGCACAGACAGGGGCGGTAAATCAGCCCCAGCATTTT
-	TRBV30	TRBJ1-2	few	CAWSRNYGYTF	TGTGCCTGGAGCAGGAACTATGGCTACACCTTC
-	TRBV28	TRBJ2-5	many	CASSFRDFQETQYF	TGTGCCAGCAGTTTTCGGGACTTCCAAGAGACCCAGTACTTC
-	TRBV29-1	TRBJ1-2	many	CSVGQVLYGYTF	TGCAGCGTTGGACAGGTCCTCTATGGCTACACCTTC
-	TRBV5-1	TRBJ1-6	-	CASSLVAGLGDSPLHF	TGCGCCAGCAGCTTGGTAGCCGGGCTAGGAGATTCACCCCTCCACTTT
TRBD2	TRBV24-1	TRBJ2-5	-	CATSGPGRARETQYF	TGTGCCACCAGTGGGCCCGGGAGGGCACGAGAGACCCAGTACTTC
-	TRBV28	TRBJ2-7	many	CASSLLARRGQIHEQYF	TGTGCCAGCAGTTTATTGGCACGGAGGGGGCAGATCCACGAGCAGTACTTC
-	TRBV7-2	TRBJ2-5	many	CASSLADWPLKKTQYF	TGTGCCAGCAGCTTAGCGGATTGGCCTCTTAAAAAGACCCAGTACTTC
-	TRBV19	TRBJ1-5	-	CASSFGGLNQPQHF	TGTGCCAGTAGCTTCGGGGGGCTGAATCAGCCCCAGCATTTT
-	TRBV11-2	TRBJ2-5	many	CASSLVAWQETQYF	TGTGCCAGCAGCTTAGTGGCTTGGCAAGAGACCCAGTACTTC
-	TRBV11-3	TRBJ2-5	few	CASSFLENRVQETQYF	TGTGCCAGCAGCTTCCTAGAAAACAGGGTACAAGAGACCCAGTACTTC
TRBD1	TRBV5-4	TRBJ1-5	-	CASSYIFGTDHNQPQHF	TGTGCCAGCAGCTATATCTTCGGGACAGACCACAATCAGCCCCAGCATTTT
-	TRBV20-1	TRBJ1-5	few	CSARDHGEGANQPQHF	TGCAGTGCTAGAGATCACGGGGAGGGTGCCAATCAGCCCCAGCATTTT
TRBD1	TRBV3-1	TRBJ1-5	-	CASSQTGTGVIGGPQHF	TGTGCCAGCAGCCAAACCGGGACAGGGGTTATCGGCGGGCCCCAGCATTTT
-	TRBV28	TRBJ2-7	many	CASSLRNSEHEQYF	TGTGCCAGCAGTTTAAGGAACAGCGAGCACGAGCAGTACTTC
-	TRBV28	TRBJ1-5	many	CASSFENNQPQHF	TGTGCCAGCAGTTTCGAGAACAATCAGCCCCAGCATTTT
-	TRBV20-1	TRBJ1-2	many	CSARDDGGNGYTF	TGCAGTGCTAGAGATGACGGGGGCAATGGCTACACCTTC
-	TRBV11-3	TRBJ2-2	many	CASRTQAHTGELFF	TGTGCCAGCAGGACCCAGGCGCACACCGGGGAGCTGTTTTTT
-	TRBV25-1	TRBJ1-2	-	CASSGLGDPNYGYTF	TGTGCCAGCAGTGGCCTCGGGGATCCCAACTATGGCTACACCTTC
TRBD2	TRBV6-1	TRBJ2-2	many	CASSPWTSGVDTGELFF	TGTGCCAGCAGTCCATGGACTAGCGGGGTCGACACCGGGGAGCTGTTTTTT
-	TRBV20-1	TRBJ1-1	-	CSARGTDNTEAFF	TGCAGTGCTAGAGGGACAGACAACACTGAAGCTTTCTTT
-	TRBV30	TRBJ1-5	-	CAWGTTTGPQHF	TGTGCCTGGGGGACTACGACCGGGCCCCAGCATTTT
TRBD2	TRBV7-2	TRBJ2-7	many	CASSLIAGGEQYF	TGTGCCAGCAGCTTGATAGCGGGGGGCGAGCAGTACTTC
TRBD1	TRBV10-3	TRBJ1-2	many	CAILRGQGAKGYTF	TGTGCCATACTCCGGGGACAGGGGGCGAAGGGCTACACCTTC
TRBD2	TRBV7-2	TRBJ2-7	many	CASSLASGPSYEQYF	TGTGCCAGCAGCTTAGCTAGCGGGCCGTCCTACGAGCAGTACTTC
TRBD1	TRBV12-3/TRBV12-4	TRBJ1-2	few	CASSLLDRAPYGYTF	TGTGCCAGCAGCCTACTTGACAGGGCGCCATATGGCTACACCTTC
-	TRBV20-1	TRBJ2-3	-	CSARASLSADTQYF	TGCAGTGCTAGAGCCAGCCTTTCCGCAGATACGCAGTATTTT
-	TRBV6-1	TRBJ2-3	few	CASNQRGGVADTQYF	TGTGCCAGCAACCAACGGGGCGGGGTGGCAGATACGCAGTATTTT
-	TRBV7-8	TRBJ2-2	-	CASTLGPVNTGELFF	TGTGCCAGCACCCTAGGGCCCGTAAACACCGGGGAGCTGTTTTTT
TRBD1	TRBV7-9	TRBJ2-7	many	CASSLEGGAFHEQYF	TGTGCCAGCAGCTTAGAAGGGGGCGCTTTCCACGAGCAGTACTTC
TRBD2	TRBV20-1	TRBJ2-7	-	CSASRTSGRAPGEQYF	TGCAGTGCTAGCCGGACTAGCGGGAGGGCCCCGGGCGAGCAGTACTTC
-	TRBV12-3/TRBV12-4	TRBJ2-6	-	CASSPRLRGRGANVLTF	TGTGCCAGCAGCCCCCGATTGCGGGGGCGTGGGGCCAACGTCCTGACTTTC
-	TRBV2	TRBJ1-2	many	CASSTPGPSTGYTF	TGTGCCAGCAGCACACCGGGACCCTCAACGGGCTACACCTTC
TRBD1	TRBV2	TRBJ1-2	many	CASSDTGGFTGYTF	TGTGCCAGCAGTGACACAGGGGGCTTTACCGGCTACACCTTC
TRBD2	TRBV5-1	TRBJ2-7	-	CASSLGASGYEQYF	TGCGCCAGCAGCTTAGGAGCTAGCGGATACGAGCAGTACTTC
-	TRBV20-1	TRBJ1-4	few	CSAISGQPNEELFF	TGCAGTGCCATCTCTGGACAGCCGAATGAAGAACTGTTTTTT
TRBD2	TRBV10-3	TRBJ2-3	-	CAIRDPTSGIGHTQYF	TGTGCCATCAGGGACCCTACTAGCGGGATCGGTCATACGCAGTATTTT
-	TRBV7-9	TRBJ1-1	many	CASSLDLSVTEAFF	TGTGCCAGCAGCTTAGATCTCTCGGTTACCGAAGCTTTCTTT
-	TRBV7-2	TRBJ1-5	many	CASSQGPRDNQPQHF	TGTGCCAGCAGCCAGGGACCGAGGGACAATCAGCCCCAGCATTTT
-	TRBV28	TRBJ1-2	many	CASSLYGGLGYGYTF	TGTGCCAGCAGTTTATATGGGGGGCTGGGCTATGGCTACACCTTC
-	TRBV6-5	TRBJ1-5	many	CASSYPIQAPGWAQHF	TGTGCCAGCAGTTACCCTATACAAGCTCCAGGGTGGGCCCAGCATTTT
-	TRBV4-3	TRBJ1-1	-	CASSQDRVGSTEAFF	TGCGCCAGCAGCCAAGACAGGGTCGGGAGCACTGAAGCTTTCTTT
TRBD2	TRBV6-1	TRBJ2-4	-	CASRPGPWGSGGGVAKNIQYF	TGTGCCAGCAGGCCAGGACCCTGGGGTAGCGGGGGGGGGGTAGCCAAAAACATTCAGTACTTC
-	TRBV19	TRBJ1-5	-	CASSIGFLQPQHF	TGTGCCAGTAGTATCGGGTTCTTACAGCCCCAGCATTTT